The sequence of this TCR beta chain was determined in a study of control samples from healthy donors and cancer patients. Libraries were prepared by immunoSEQ multiplex PCR; TCRdb keeps only in-frame clonotypes and omits some of them. The sample lists some 190,000 clones, around 93% occurring once. Germline CDR1 and CDR2: MNHEY and SVGAGI. V lost 6 bases and J lost 4, with 15 bases in between. This CDR3 has 14 amino acids. The material sequenced was blood. V and J are TRBV6-5 and TRBJ1-1; D ambiguous. This TCR was recovered from a man aged 25 to 45 in good health. This CDR3 is CASSPRKRATEAFF. The CDR3 DNA follows: TGTGCCAGCAGCCCCCGGAAAAGGGCCACTGAAGCTTTCTTT.